This T cell receptor (beta chain) was sequenced during a study of Tregs in tolerant kidney transplant recipients. Study-wide points: Some patients' samples used different primers over time, so nucleotide sequences weren't comparable.

Related graft donors supplied nonmyeloablative bone marrow transplants, and mixed chimerism was transient. Thawed PBMCs were FACS-sorted into unstimulated CD4+CD25+CD127- regulatory T cells, CD4+CD25- non-regulatory cells, CD4 and CD8 cells. The CDR3 sequence is 14 residues long. Per germline, CDR1 LGHNA and CDR2 YNFKEQ. V shed 6 bases, J shed 1 base, and the junction held 5 bases outside the gene matches. As regards this clone: The target antigen is unknown.

Method: immunoSEQ multiplex PCR; TCRdb's copy keeps in-frame clones and lacks some. This table holds 50,000 to 55,000 clones, about 91% found once. The chain recombines TRBV4-2 with TRBJ1-1; 7 nucleotides agree with TRBD1. This material consisted of CD8+ T cells from blood (PBMCs), taken 24 months after the transplant. The sequence was collected from a human patient who received a combined kidney and bone marrow transplant. Some of the T cells may derive from the graft donor. This chain's CDR3 is CASRAGQSNTEAFF. CDR3 nucleotides: TGTGCCAGCAGGGCGGGACAGTCGAACACTGAAGCTTTCTTT.